This T cell receptor (beta chain) was sequenced for a study of CD8+CD57+ T cells in acquired aplastic anemia. Per germline, CDR1 MNHEY and CDR2 SMNVEV (reference sequence). With V trimmed by 8 bases and J by 7 bases, 5 bases remained unmatched. The CDR3 length is 11 residues. Genomic DNA constituted the template upon which TCR beta VDJ and CDR3 profiling was performed. TCRdb recomputed calls from the reads with MiXCR, one row per CDR3 protein. Of about 110,000 distinct CDR3 sequences in the sample, about half were seen once. A remark on this clonotype: Since a much larger clone is just one base distant, this may be a read error. Since no conserved phenylalanine or tryptophan closes the CDR3, a read error is the likely cause.

The TCR sequence derives from a human donor in good health, serving as a control. Source material: sorted CD4+, CD8+, or CD8+CD57+ T cells (not recorded which) from PBMCs. J is TRBJ2-7 and V is TRBV27, with 7 bases lining up with TRBD1. CDR3 in amino acids: CASGTGVEQYL. The CDR3 DNA reads as TGTGCCAGCGGTACAGGGGTTGAGCAGTACCTC.